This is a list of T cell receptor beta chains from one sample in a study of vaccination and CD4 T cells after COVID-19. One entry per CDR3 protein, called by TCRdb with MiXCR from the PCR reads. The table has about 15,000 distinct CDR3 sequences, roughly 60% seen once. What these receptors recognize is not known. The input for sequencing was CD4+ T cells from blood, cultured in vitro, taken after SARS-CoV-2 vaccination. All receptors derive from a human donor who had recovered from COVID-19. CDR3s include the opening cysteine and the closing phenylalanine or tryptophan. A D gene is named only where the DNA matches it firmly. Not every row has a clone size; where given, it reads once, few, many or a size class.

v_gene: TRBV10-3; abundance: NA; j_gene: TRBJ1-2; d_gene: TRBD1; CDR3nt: TGTGCCATCAGTGAGTCGGGTTTAGGACAGGGGGCCAGAGGCTACACCTTC; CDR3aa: CAISESGLGQGARGYTF
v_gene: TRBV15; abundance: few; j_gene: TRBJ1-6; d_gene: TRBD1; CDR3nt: TGTGCCACCAGCAGAGATCAGGACAGGGTTTATTCACCCCTCCACTTT; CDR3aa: CATSRDQDRVYSPLHF
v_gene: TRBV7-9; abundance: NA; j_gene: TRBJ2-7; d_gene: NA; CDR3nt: TGTGCCAGCAGCTTAGAGAGAGGGATAACCTACGAGCAGTACTTC; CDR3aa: CASSLERGITYEQYF
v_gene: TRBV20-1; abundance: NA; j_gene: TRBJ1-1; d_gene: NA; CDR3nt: TGCAGTGCTAGACTTGTAAGGGCCTTTTTT; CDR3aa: CSARLVRAFF
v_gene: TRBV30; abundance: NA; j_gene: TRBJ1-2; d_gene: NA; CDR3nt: TGTGCCTGGGGGGGTTCGAGGGACGGCTACACCTTC; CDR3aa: CAWGGSRDGYTF
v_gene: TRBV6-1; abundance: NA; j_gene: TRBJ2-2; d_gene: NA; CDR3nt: TGTGCCAGCAGGTCCCACAGGGCCCCCGGGGAGCTGTTTTTT; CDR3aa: CASRSHRAPGELFF
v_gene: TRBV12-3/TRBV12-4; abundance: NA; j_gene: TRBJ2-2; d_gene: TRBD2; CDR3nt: TGTGCCAGCAGTTTGCGTCTAGCGGAGGCGAACACCGGGGAGCTGTTTTTT; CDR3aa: CASSLRLAEANTGELFF
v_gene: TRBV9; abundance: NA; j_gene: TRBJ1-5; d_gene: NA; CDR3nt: TGTGCCAGCAGCGCGGGTCCCAATGGGGAGCCCCAGCATTTT; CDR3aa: CASSAGPNGEPQHF
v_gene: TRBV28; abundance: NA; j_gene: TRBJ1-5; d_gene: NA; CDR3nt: TGTGCCAGCAGTTTATGGGGGGGGGCGGGGAGCAATCAGCCCCAGCATTTT; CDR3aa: CASSLWGGAGSNQPQHF
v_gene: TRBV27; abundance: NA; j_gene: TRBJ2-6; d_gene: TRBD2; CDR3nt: TGTGCCAGCAGTCGACCGGGACTAGCGGGTACCTCTGGGGCCAACGTCCTGACTTTC; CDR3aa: CASSRPGLAGTSGANVLTF
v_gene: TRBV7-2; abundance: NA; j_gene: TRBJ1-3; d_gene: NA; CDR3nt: TGTGCCAGCAGCTTATCGTCCCTAAGCTCTGGAAACACCATATATTTT; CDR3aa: CASSLSSLSSGNTIYF
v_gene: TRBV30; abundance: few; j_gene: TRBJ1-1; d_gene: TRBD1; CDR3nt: TGTGCCTGGGGTAACCTAGGGGGCTTGGACACTGAAGCTTTCTTT; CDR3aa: CAWGNLGGLDTEAFF
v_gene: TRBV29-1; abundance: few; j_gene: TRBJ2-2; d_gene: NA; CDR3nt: TGCAGCGTTGAATCTCAGGGTCCCGGGGAGCTGTTTTTT; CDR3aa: CSVESQGPGELFF
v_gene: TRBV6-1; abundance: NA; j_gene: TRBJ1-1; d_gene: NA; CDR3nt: TGTGCCAGCAGACCACAGGGTATGAACACTGAAGCTTTCTTT; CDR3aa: CASRPQGMNTEAFF
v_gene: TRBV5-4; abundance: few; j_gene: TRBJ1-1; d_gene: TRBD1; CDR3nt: TGTGCCAGCAGCTCGTACAGGGGGATATTTACTGAAGCTTTCTTT; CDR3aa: CASSSYRGIFTEAFF
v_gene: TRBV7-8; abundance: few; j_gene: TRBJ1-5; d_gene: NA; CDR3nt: TGTGCCAGCAGCTTAAGTCAGGATCCCAATCAGCCCCAGCATTTT; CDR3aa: CASSLSQDPNQPQHF